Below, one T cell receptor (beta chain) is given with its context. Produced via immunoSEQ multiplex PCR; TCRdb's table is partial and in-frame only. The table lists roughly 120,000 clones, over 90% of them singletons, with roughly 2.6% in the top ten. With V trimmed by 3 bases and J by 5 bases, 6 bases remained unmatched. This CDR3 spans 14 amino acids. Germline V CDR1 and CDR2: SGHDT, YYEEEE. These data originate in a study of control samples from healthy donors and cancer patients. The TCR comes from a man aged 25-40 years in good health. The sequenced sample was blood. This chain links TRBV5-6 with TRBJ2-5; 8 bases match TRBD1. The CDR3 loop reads CASSSVTGVETQYF. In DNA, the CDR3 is TGTGCCAGCAGCTCCGTGACAGGGGTGGAGACCCAGTACTTC.